This TCR beta chain is from a study of T cell repertoires in cytomegalovirus infection. TCRdb re-analysed the reads in MiXCR, keeping a single row per CDR3 protein. The table has around 900,000 distinct CDR3 sequences, roughly 30% seen once. This clonotype was seen a handful of times. Its antigen is currently unknown. General study findings and limits: Cumulated frequencies of public TCR beta families served to identify carriers of CMV plus the relevant HLA.

With 0 bases removed from V and 0 bases from J, the gap between germline ends came to 10 bases. The CDR3 consists of 16 residues. CDR1 and CDR2 (germline): LNHNV, YYDKDF (reference sequence). This chain uses TRBV15 with TRBJ2-3; possibly TRBD2 for D (6 bases). The TCR was taken from a human donor in good health (CMV status not recorded). Some clones in this sample may be carry-over from other donors' samples. The input for sequencing was cultured CD8+ T cells from PBMCs, taken from culture after CMV antigen stimulation. CDR3 sequence: CATSRDRRDSTDTQYF. DNA of the CDR3: TGTGCCACCAGCAGAGATAGGCGGGATAGCACAGATACGCAGTATTTT.